The 2 T cell receptor beta chains below come from one sample, sequenced in a study of blood T cell repertoires in COVID-19. The table came from immunoSEQ multiplex PCR; TCRdb's copy has only in-frame clones and leaves some out. Of approximately 52,000 clones detected, approximately 84% appear once; the ten largest clones hold roughly 15%. Sequenced material: peripheral blood. Every receptor here comes from a human donor with active COVID-19. The donor label of this sample is uncertain.

The chain joins TRBV7-4 to TRBJ1-2, with TRBD1 matching over 8 bases. This CDR3 region has 18 residues. Unmatched junction bases numbered 16, after V lost 3 bases and J lost 4 bases. Looked up from germline, CDR1 is SGHVT and CDR2 is SQSDAQ. The chain's CDR3 is CASSLDRESLGYVYGYTF. In DNA, the CDR3 is TGTGCCAGCAGCTTGGACAGGGAGTCACTTGGGTATGTCTATGGCTACACCTTC.

The CDR3 here is CASSVGLAGLNTGELFF. The CDR3 nucleotides are TGTGCCAGCAGCGTAGGGCTAGCGGGACTGAACACCGGGGAGCTGTTTTTT. The J gene is TRBJ2-2, the V gene TRBV9, with 9 bases that match TRBD2. V trimming: 0 bases; J trimming: 1 base; junction bases outside the gene matches: 4. The germline gives CDR1 SGDLS, CDR2 YYNGEE. The CDR3 has 17 residues.